These T cell receptor beta chains were read from a single sample in a study of CD8 T cells in ankylosing spondylitis. TCRdb used MiXCR to reprocess the 5' RACE reads, holding one entry per CDR3 protein. The sample yields 300,000 to 400,000 distinct CDR3 sequences, 9.5% to 13% seen once. Sequencing was done on a sample of blood, either unsorted or a sorted T cell fraction (not recorded which). The receptors stem from a female donor with ankylosing spondylitis or in good health (not recorded which). Each CDR3 is given with its conserved first and last residue. A D gene is named only where the DNA matches it firmly. Clone size is shown for a subset of rows, as once, few, many or a class of expanded clone.

j_gene: TRBJ2-1; d_gene: NA; abundance: few; v_gene: TRBV2; CDR3aa: CASSEDGGSYEQFF; CDR3nt: TGTGCCAGCAGTGAAGATGGGGGCTCCTATGAGCAGTTCTTC
j_gene: TRBJ2-3; d_gene: TRBD2; abundance: many; v_gene: TRBV7-6; CDR3aa: CASSLVAGAQDTQYF; CDR3nt: TGTGCCAGCAGCTTAGTGGCGGGAGCACAAGATACGCAGTATTTT
j_gene: TRBJ2-1; d_gene: TRBD2; abundance: NA; v_gene: TRBV12-3/TRBV12-4; CDR3aa: CASSLGASGGFRTDEQFF; CDR3nt: TGTGCCAGCAGTTTAGGGGCTAGCGGGGGCTTTCGAACGGATGAGCAGTTCTTC
j_gene: TRBJ2-4; d_gene: NA; abundance: few; v_gene: TRBV15; CDR3aa: CATSRQQGVDIQYF; CDR3nt: TGTGCCACCAGCAGGCAACAGGGTGTGGACATTCAGTACTTC
j_gene: TRBJ2-3; d_gene: NA; abundance: many; v_gene: TRBV5-1; CDR3aa: CASSLANGGTDTQYF; CDR3nt: TGCGCCAGCAGCTTGGCCAATGGAGGCACAGATACGCAGTATTTT
j_gene: TRBJ2-7; d_gene: TRBD1; abundance: many; v_gene: TRBV12-3/TRBV12-4; CDR3aa: CASSLPGQGIHEQYF; CDR3nt: TGTGCCAGCAGTCTACCGGGACAGGGAATCCACGAGCAGTACTTC
j_gene: TRBJ2-5; d_gene: NA; abundance: few; v_gene: TRBV29-1; CDR3aa: CSVRTEKQETQYF; CDR3nt: TGCAGCGTCCGGACGGAGAAACAAGAGACCCAGTACTTC
j_gene: TRBJ2-3; d_gene: TRBD2; abundance: many; v_gene: TRBV2; CDR3aa: CASSVTSALGDTQYF; CDR3nt: TGTGCCAGCAGTGTCACTAGCGCCTTAGGGGATACGCAGTATTTT
j_gene: TRBJ2-5; d_gene: NA; abundance: few; v_gene: TRBV6-1; CDR3aa: CASRQSLQETQYF; CDR3nt: TGTGCCAGCAGACAGAGCCTCCAAGAGACCCAGTACTTC
j_gene: TRBJ1-6; d_gene: NA; abundance: many; v_gene: TRBV20-1; CDR3aa: CSAFTTGRNSPLHF; CDR3nt: TGCAGTGCTTTCACCACGGGTAGGAATTCACCCCTCCACTTT
j_gene: TRBJ2-5; d_gene: NA; abundance: few; v_gene: TRBV25-1; CDR3aa: CASSGRTRTGETQYF; CDR3nt: TGTGCCAGCAGTGGACGAACTAGGACCGGGGAGACCCAGTACTTC
j_gene: TRBJ1-3; d_gene: TRBD1; abundance: NA; v_gene: TRBV14; CDR3aa: CASSRGQGGNTIYF; CDR3nt: TGTGCCAGCAGCCGGGGACAGGGAGGAAACACCATATATTTT